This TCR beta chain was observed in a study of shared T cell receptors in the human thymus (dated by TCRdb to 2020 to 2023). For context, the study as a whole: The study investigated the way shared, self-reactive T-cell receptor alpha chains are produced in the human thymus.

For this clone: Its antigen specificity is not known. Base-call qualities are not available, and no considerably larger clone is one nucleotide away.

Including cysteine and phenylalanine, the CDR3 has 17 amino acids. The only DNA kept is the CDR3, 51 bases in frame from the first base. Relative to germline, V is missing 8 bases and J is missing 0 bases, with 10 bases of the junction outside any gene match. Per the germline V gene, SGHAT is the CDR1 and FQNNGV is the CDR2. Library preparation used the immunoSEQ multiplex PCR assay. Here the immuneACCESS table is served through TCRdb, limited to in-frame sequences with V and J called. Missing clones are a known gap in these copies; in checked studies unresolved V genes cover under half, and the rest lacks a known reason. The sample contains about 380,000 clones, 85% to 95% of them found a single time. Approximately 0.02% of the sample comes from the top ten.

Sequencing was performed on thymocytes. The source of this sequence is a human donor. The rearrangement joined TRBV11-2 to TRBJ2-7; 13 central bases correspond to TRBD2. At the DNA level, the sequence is TGTGCCAGCGATCTAAGGGGGACTAGCGGGGACTCCTACGAGCAGTACTTC. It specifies CASDLRGTSGDSYEQYF. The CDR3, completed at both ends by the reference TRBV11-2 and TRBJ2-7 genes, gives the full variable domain EAGVAQSPRYKIIEKRQSVAFWCNPISGHATLYWYQQILGQGPKLLIQFQNNGVVDDSQLPKDRFSAERLKGVDSTLKIQPAKLEDSAVYLCASDLRGTSGDSYEQYFGPGTRLTVT.